The rows below give T cell receptor beta chains drawn from one sample of a study of cytomegalovirus exposure and HLA in healthy donors. Assay used: immunoSEQ multiplex PCR; TCRdb lists only in-frame clones, some missing. The table records approximately 170,000 clones, just under 80% of them present only once. The source material was PBMCs. The receptors here all came from a woman in her forties in good health and CMV-seropositive. The CDR3 runs from the conserved cysteine through the conserved F or W. Some rows have no size entry. The others give once, few or many, or a class for an expanded clone.

J	size	V	CDR3
TRBJ1-1	once	TRBV5-1	CASSPGQGRGNTEAFF
TRBJ1-3	NA	TRBV9	CASSATGGSGNTIYF
TRBJ1-2	few	TRBV6-1	CASSARDRPAYGYTF
TRBJ1-5	NA	TRBV7-2	CASSLGSGSNQPQHF
TRBJ2-1	NA	TRBV5-4	CASSSSKLAGGPNEQFF
TRBJ1-1	once	TRBV30	CAWSKTGGNTEAFF
TRBJ1-4	NA	TRBV7-9	CASSLGRTGGVEKLFF
TRBJ1-1	once	TRBV7-8	CASSLSLARDTEAFF
TRBJ1-1	NA	TRBV30	CAWGTGNTEAFF
TRBJ2-7	NA	TRBV19	CASRTRESYEQYF
TRBJ1-2	NA	TRBV27	CASSRSRGLDYGYTF
TRBJ2-1	few	TRBV27	CASSLGLSPNEQFF
TRBJ1-1	NA	TRBV29-1	CSGRQGGEAFF
TRBJ2-1	NA	TRBV6-6	CASSPGTGGTNNEQFF
TRBJ1-1	NA	TRBV29-1	CSVTGGIMNTEAFF
TRBJ2-7	NA	TRBV6-4	CASSDIRVGETGGEQYF
TRBJ1-1	NA	TRBV29-1	CSAGGVGTEAFF
TRBJ2-3	NA	TRBV29-1	CSVWTGAPADTQYF
TRBJ2-7	many	TRBV7-2	CASSSSGGPYEQYF
TRBJ2-2	NA	TRBV7-3	CASSDQGLGGELFF
TRBJ2-1	NA	TRBV7-8	CASSLVAAPLNEQFF
TRBJ2-5	NA	TRBV6-1	CASSELWGPYQETQYF
TRBJ2-3	NA	TRBV5-1	CASSLGADTQYF
NA	NA	TRBV6-1	CASSDYYEQYF
TRBJ1-3	NA	TRBV7-8	CASSLFISGNTIYF
TRBJ1-2	NA	TRBV6-1	CASSELQGVYGYTF
TRBJ1-2	NA	TRBV4-1	CASSQAPVTNLGYTF
TRBJ2-3	NA	TRBV19	CASSMTASSTDTQYF
TRBJ1-1	NA	TRBV7-9	CASSLAGGLTEAFF
TRBJ2-1	many	TRBV7-3	CASRGRGNEQFF
TRBJ2-6	NA	TRBV19	CASIRGGTGANVLTF
TRBJ1-2	NA	TRBV7-2	CASSLDSANYGYTF
TRBJ1-1	few	TRBV5-1	CASRLEWGPLTHTEAFF
TRBJ2-2	once	TRBV12-5	CASGLLAGVSSGELFF
TRBJ1-2	few	TRBV29-1	CSVDRASANYGYTF
TRBJ2-2	NA	TRBV7-6	CASSLVGGNTGELFF
TRBJ1-1	NA	TRBV30	CACQIGTARNGAFF
TRBJ1-1	NA	TRBV5-1	CASSSGTGNSYTEAFF
TRBJ2-7	NA	TRBV15	CATSSKPWDKDYEQYF
TRBJ2-1	NA	TRBV7-2	CASSLDRVNEQFF
TRBJ2-1	few	TRBV14	CASSPERVNEQFF
TRBJ2-7	NA	TRBV5-6	CASSFRAPSSYEQYF
TRBJ1-5	once	TRBV7-9	CASSLDTGSNQPQHF
TRBJ2-3	NA	TRBV28	CASSLISLTTDTQYF
TRBJ1-2	NA	TRBV30	CASQLEGAYGYTF
TRBJ1-3	NA	TRBV5-1	CASSLGPTGGSGNTIYF
TRBJ1-1	NA	TRBV19	CASSAWTGANTEAFF
TRBJ1-2	NA	TRBV19	CASRHRGDNYGYTF
TRBJ2-3	NA	TRBV11-3	CASSSGGVTDTQYF
TRBJ2-2	NA	TRBV5-1	CASKQRVFTGELFF
TRBJ1-3	NA	TRBV5-1	CASSLTGNGNTIYF
TRBJ1-5	once	TRBV28	CASSLGWDRSNQPQHF